A selection of T cell receptor beta chains follows, all from one sample in a study of T cells in Graves' hyperthyroidism and ophthalmopathy. TCRdb processed the multiplex PCR reads anew with MiXCR; each CDR3 protein has one entry. The repertoire holds about 640,000 distinct CDR3 sequences, with less than 25% as singletons. Source material: blood. The receptors derive from a man aged 25 to 40 with Graves' ophthalmopathy. Each CDR3 is given with its conserved first and last residue. D genes are given only for firm matches. A row's size may be missing; if present it is once, few, many or a size class.

TRBJ1-5,TRBV10-3,-,-,TGTGCCACCCAGGCCACACAGACTAATCAGCCCCAGCATTTT,CATQATQTNQPQHF
TRBJ1-1,TRBV19,-,-,TGTGCCAGTAGTAGTGGGGAGAGGAGCACTGAAGCTTTCTTT,CASSSGERSTEAFF
TRBJ2-7,TRBV20-1,TRBD1,many,TGCAGTGCTAGACACAGGGGTGGGGAGCAGTACTTC,CSARHRGGEQYF
TRBJ2-1,TRBV7-9,TRBD2,-,TGTGCCAGCAGTCCTAGCGGGAGGGCCTCCTACAATGAGCAGTTCTTC,CASSPSGRASYNEQFF
TRBJ2-3,TRBV4-3,TRBD1,few,TGCGCCAGCAGCCAAGGGACAGGGGCCACAGATACGCAGTATTTT,CASSQGTGATDTQYF
TRBJ1-6,TRBV6-1,TRBD1,many,TGTGCCAGCAGTTTGGGACAGGGGGGCTCACCCCTCCACTTT,CASSLGQGGSPLHF
TRBJ2-3,TRBV18,-,-,TGTGCCAGCTCACCCGAATTATTGATAGACAGCCATACGCAGTATTTT,CASSPELLIDSHTQYF
TRBJ2-1,TRBV28,TRBD1,many,TGTGCCAGCAGTCCGCCGACAGGGGGCTACAATGAGCAGTTCTTC,CASSPPTGGYNEQFF
TRBJ2-1,TRBV14,TRBD2,-,TGTGCCAGCAGCCAACCACTGTTACCGGGACTAGGGTACAATGAGCAGTTCTTC,CASSQPLLPGLGYNEQFF
TRBJ2-5,TRBV18,TRBD1,-,TGTGCCAGCTCAGCCCGGACAGGGAGCCAAGAGACCCATTACTTC,CASSARTGSQETHYF
TRBJ2-1,TRBV14,-,few,TGTGCCAGCAGCCAAGAAGTTCGAGCGGGCGACTACAATGAGCAGTTCTTC,CASSQEVRAGDYNEQFF
TRBJ1-3,TRBV6-1,-,-,TGTGCCAGCCTTTCAGGGGCCGGAGGAAACACCATATATTTT,CASLSGAGGNTIYF
TRBJ1-5,TRBV30,TRBD1,-,TGTGCCTGGAGTGTCCGGGACAGACTCTATAGCAATCAGCCCCAGCATTTT,CAWSVRDRLYSNQPQHF
TRBJ1-2,TRBV27,-,many,TGTGCCAGCAGTCTTTATCCGGGACCTAACTATGGCTACACCTTC,CASSLYPGPNYGYTF
TRBJ2-3,TRBV30,-,few,TGTGCCTGGAGTCGGGGGCGGGGGCAGTATTTT,CAWSRGRGQYF
TRBJ1-1,TRBV28,TRBD1,many,TGTGCCAGCAGTTTGAGACAGGGATCTTCTGAAGCTTTCTTT,CASSLRQGSSEAFF
TRBJ2-1,TRBV3-2,-,-,TGTGCCAGCAGCCCCCCCCGGGAGCACGCCTACAATGAGCAGTTCTTC,CASSPPREHAYNEQFF
TRBJ1-3,TRBV5-1,TRBD1,-,TGCGCCAGCAGCTCGGGAGAAACTACAGGGGCTGGAAACACCATATATTTT,CASSSGETTGAGNTIYF
TRBJ2-2,TRBV6-1,-,many,TGTGCCAGCAGTTCGCGTACGAACACCGGGGAGCTGTTTTTT,CASSSRTNTGELFF
TRBJ2-7,TRBV19,TRBD1,-,TGTGCCAGTAGACAACGGGACAGGGGCTCCTACGAGCAGTACTTC,CASRQRDRGSYEQYF
TRBJ2-2,TRBV7-8,TRBD1,-,TGTGCCAGCAGCTTAGGAAGGGGGCGAACCGGGGAGCTGTTTTTT,CASSLGRGRTGELFF
TRBJ2-7,TRBV30,-,many,TGTGCCTGGAGTGCTCAGGCCGTGGGTGAGCAGTACTTC,CAWSAQAVGEQYF
TRBJ1-1,TRBV4-1,TRBD1,-,TGCGCCAGCAGCCATCGGACAGGGGGCGAATGGACCACTGAAGCTTTCTTT,CASSHRTGGEWTTEAFF
TRBJ2-3,TRBV5-1,TRBD2,-,TGCGCCAGCAGCCCCATAGCGGGAGATTCAGATACGCAGTATTTT,CASSPIAGDSDTQYF
TRBJ2-1,TRBV10-3,TRBD2,-,TGTGCCATCAGTGTGAGCGGGGACTCCTACAATGAGCAGTTCTTC,CAISVSGDSYNEQFF
TRBJ1-1,TRBV7-9,-,-,TGTGCCAGCAGCTTAGCGCAACTAAAGAACACTGAAGCTTTCTTT,CASSLAQLKNTEAFF
TRBJ2-1,TRBV5-1,-,many,TGCGCCAGCAGCCCGGACCTGTCTCAGGTGGATGAGCAGTTCTTC,CASSPDLSQVDEQFF
TRBJ2-1,TRBV11-2,-,many,TGTGCCAGCAGCTCCTACCAGACTACCTACAATGAGCGGTTCTTC,CASSSYQTTYNERFF
TRBJ2-1,TRBV5-1,-,few,TGCGCCAGCAGCCCCTGGACAGATCGATTCGATGAGCAGTTCTTC,CASSPWTDRFDEQFF
TRBJ2-7,TRBV6-1,-,-,TGTGCCAGCAGTAACCGGGACACTTCCTACGAGCAGTACTTC,CASSNRDTSYEQYF
TRBJ1-2,TRBV20-1,TRBD1,many,TGCAGTGCCAAACAGGGGGCTAGAAACTATGGCTACACCTTC,CSAKQGARNYGYTF
TRBJ2-2,TRBV3-1,TRBD2,-,TGTGCCAGCAGTCTCGCGACTAGCGGGATTTCCGGGGAGCTGTTTTTT,CASSLATSGISGELFF